This record looks at one T cell receptor (beta chain) sequence and its context. This CDR3 region has 16 residues. Germline CDR1 is MDHEN and CDR2 is SYDVKM. Trimming removed 10 bases at V and 3 bases at J, with 21 bases between. This entry comes from a study of blood T cell repertoires in COVID-19. In the original workflow: By means of reference gene primer amplification, nucleated cell counts were estimated. Sequenced by immunoSEQ multiplex PCR; TCRdb stores in-frame clones only, minus some. D and trimming were read from the DNA, whereas the V and J calls and clone size are those reported in that table. The sample contains a few hundred thousand clones, around 90% of which appear only once.

The rearrangement joins TRBV28 to TRBJ1-4, with D maybe TRBD1 (6 bases). This sequence was found in a man aged 55 to 69 with acute or convalescent COVID-19. Sequencing was performed on peripheral blood. CDR3 residues: CATRRGSPLANEKLFF. The CDR3 nucleotides are TGTGCCACCCGAAGGGGGAGCCCGTTGGCTAATGAAAAACTGTTTTTT. Complete variable domain (other parts from reference TRBV28 and TRBJ1-4): DVKVTQSSRYLVKRTGEKVFLECVQDMDHENMFWYRQDPGLGLRLIYFSYDVKMKEKGDIPEGYSVSREKKERFSLILESASTNQTSMYLCATRRGSPLANEKLFFGSGTQLSVL.